These 17 T cell receptor beta chains originate from one sample sequenced in a study of shared clonotypes between healthy human individuals. Clones were sequenced by immunoSEQ multiplex PCR, and TCRdb holds only the in-frame ones, with some missing. Here the sample spans about 1 million clones, under 80% being singletons. Sequencing was performed on memory CD4+ T cells sorted from blood. Subset specified: CD45RA-negative fraction. Receptors originate from a man aged 18 to 30 in good health.

In this sample, this clone turned up a few times. The CDR3 here is CATRQGSSYNSPLHF. CDR3 nucleotides: TGTGCCACCCGACAGGGAAGCTCCTATAATTCACCCCTCCACTTT. This chain uses TRBV19 with TRBJ1-6; 7 bases map to TRBD1. V was pared by 10 bases and J by 0 bases, with 6 bases of the junction left unmatched. Per the germline V gene, CDR1 is LNHDA and CDR2 is SQIVND (reference sequence). CDR3 length: 15 amino acids. Filled out from reference TRBV19 and TRBJ1-6, the complete variable domain reads DGGITQSPKYLFRKEGQNVTLSCEQNLNHDAMYWYRQDPGQGLRLIYYSQIVNDFQKGDIAEGYSVSREKKESFPLTVTSAQKNPTAFYLCATRQGSSYNSPLHFGNGTRLTVT.

For this clone: In the same sample, other DNA sequences code for this CDR3. J is TRBJ2-7 and V is TRBV28; TRBD2 is a possible D gene (6 bases). The V end was cut by 5 bases, the J end by 2 bases, with 13 bases between. CDR1 is MDHEN, CDR2 SYDVKM, per germline. The CDR3 sequence is 14 residues long. CDR3 in DNA: TGTGCCAGCAGTCTCGCGGGACCGCCCTACGAGCAGTACTTC. Encoded protein: CASSLAGPPYEQYF.

This clone showed up many times. The CDR3 here is CASSRVRTGTVTDTQYF. CDR3 in DNA: TGTGCCAGCAGTCGAGTACGCACCGGGACAGTCACAGATACGCAGTATTTT. This chain links TRBV5-4 with TRBJ2-3, with 7 bases that match TRBD1. The CDR3 has 17 residues. Germline trimming cut 5 bases from V and 2 bases from J; bases unmatched to any gene: 14. CDR1 is SGHNT and CDR2 is YYREEE in the germline V gene (reference sequence).

The chain employs TRBV7-2 and TRBJ1-2; maybe TRBD1 (5 bases). This CDR3 has 14 amino acids. CDR1 and CDR2 (germline): SGHTA, FQGNSA. Trimming cost V 1 base and J 13 bases, with 19 bases left between them. The CDR3 DNA reads TGTGCCAGCAGCTTAGTTGGAGGGGAAGGCCCGCGCACCTTC. This translates into CASSLVGGEGPRTF.

A word on this clone: In the same sample, other DNA sequences code for this CDR3. The chain couples TRBV11-3 to TRBJ2-7; TRBD1 matches 7 bases. From germline, CDR1 is SGHNT and CDR2 YENEEA. This CDR3 is 13 amino acids long. V trimming: 1 base; J trimming: 6 bases; junction bases outside the gene matches: 3. The CDR3 loop is CASSLGQGGEQYF. The DNA of the CDR3 is TGTGCCAGCAGCTTAGGACAGGGCGGCGAGCAGTACTTC.

CDR3 sequence reads: CASSLDGTGAYEQYF. CDR3 bases: TGTGCCAGCAGCTTAGACGGGACAGGGGCCTACGAGCAGTACTTC. The chain recombines TRBV11-2 with TRBJ2-7, with 10 bases aligning to TRBD1. Trimming at V came to 0 bases and at J to 2 bases, leaving 1 base not matched to a gene. Germline assignment: CDR1 SGHAT and CDR2 FQNNGV. The CDR3 sequence is 15 residues long.

This clone was detected only once. J is TRBJ2-7 and V is TRBV10-3; tentatively, D is TRBD2 (7 bases). V dropped 2 bases and J dropped 4 bases, with 15 bases sitting between them. The CDR3 has 15 residues. Per germline, CDR1 ENHRY and CDR2 SYGVKD. CDR3 DNA: TGTGCCATCAGTGAGGAAGGGGGGGCCTCTTACGAGCAGTACTTC. Protein product: CAISEEGGASYEQYF.

This clone was seen once. The chain employs TRBV30 and TRBJ1-2; D remains ambiguous. The CDR3 extends over 16 amino acids. The germline V and J ends were trimmed by 0 bases and 6 bases, with 20 bases remaining between them. Germline V gene data show CDR1 as GTSNPN and CDR2 as SVGIG (reference sequence). Here the CDR3 DNA reads TGTGCCTGGAGTGTAACGCCCTCGGGAGGGTGGGATGGCTACACCTTC. Translating gives CAWSVTPSGGWDGYTF.

This clone has only a few counts. The chain has TRBV7-2 and TRBJ1-1; D unclear. Trimming left V 5 bases short and J 1 base short, with 8 bases between. Germline V gene lookup returns CDR1 SGHTA and CDR2 FQGNSA. CDR3 size: 13 residues. CDR3 residues: CASSPQSNTEAFF. DNA for the CDR3: TGTGCCAGCAGCCCCCAGTCGAACACTGAAGCTTTCTTT.

The rearrangement links TRBV4-1 to TRBJ2-3; 11 bases line up with TRBD2. The J segment lost 4 bases and the V segment lost 3 bases, leaving 9 bases of the junction unmatched. Germline assignment: CDR1 MGHRA and CDR2 YSYEKL. This CDR3 spans 17 amino acids. The DNA of the CDR3 is TGCGCCAGCAGCCACGAGGTCACTAGCGGGGGAGCAGATACGCAGTATTTT. This codes for CASSHEVTSGGADTQYF.

The V call is TRBV6-1, the J call TRBJ2-7; 7 bases line up with TRBD1. Germline lookup yields CDR1 MNHNS and CDR2 SASEGT. The CDR3 contains 12 residues. Trimming removed 6 bases from V and 6 bases from J; junction bases left unmatched: 5. The CDR3 DNA reads TGTGCCAGCAGAACTGACAGGGTCGAGCAGTACTTC. It encodes CASRTDRVEQYF.

V gene TRBV5-6 combines with J gene TRBJ1-3; D is ambiguous. This CDR3 region has 14 residues. CDR1 and CDR2 (germline): SGHDT, YYEEEE. With 4 bases removed from V and 4 bases from J, the gap between germline ends came to 12 bases. The CDR3 loop reads CASSQSFLGNTIYF. The CDR3 DNA follows: TGTGCCAGCAGCCAAAGCTTTCTAGGAAACACCATATATTTT.

This clone has a handful of counts. This sample includes further DNA sequences coding for the same CDR3. V gene TRBV25-1 combines with J gene TRBJ1-1; TRBD1 agrees at 8 bases. Per the germline V gene, CDR1 is MGHDK and CDR2 is SYGVNS. CDR3 length: 11 residues. Trimming cost V 5 bases and J 8 bases; bases outside gene matches: 1. The CDR3 loop is CASSRQGEAFF. CDR3 DNA sequence: TGTGCCAGCAGTAGACAGGGGGAAGCTTTCTTT.

This clone was found once. This may arise from a read error, as a much more abundant clone is one base away. DNA of the CDR3: TGTGCCAGCAGTTACGGGAATCAGCCCCAGCATTTT. Protein product: CASSYGNQPQHF. This chain connects TRBV6-5 to TRBJ1-5; unclear D gene. Germline CDR1 reads MNHEY; CDR2 reads SVGAGI. Trimming removed 2 bases at V and 4 bases at J, with 3 bases between. The CDR3 spans 12 residues.

The rearrangement links TRBV15 to TRBJ2-1; unclear D gene. CDR3 length: 15 amino acids. Germline CDR1 reads LNHNV; CDR2 reads YYDKDF (reference sequence). Trimming removed 0 bases at V and 0 bases at J, with 6 bases between. CDR3 sequence: CATSRERASYNEQFF. CDR3 nucleotide sequence: TGTGCCACCAGCAGAGAACGGGCCTCCTACAATGAGCAGTTCTTC.

The chain has TRBV19 and TRBJ2-1; D is ambiguous. The CDR3 runs 12 residues. V dropped 5 bases and J dropped 7 bases, with 9 bases sitting between them. The V gene's germline CDR1 is LNHDA and CDR2 SQIVND (reference sequence). The CDR3 nucleotides read TGTGCCAGTAGTTCCCTGGGGAATGAGCAGTTCTTC. It specifies CASSSLGNEQFF. The variable domain in full, completed from reference TRBV19 and TRBJ2-1, reads DGGITQSPKYLFRKEGQNVTLSCEQNLNHDAMYWYRQDPGQGLRLIYYSQIVNDFQKGDIAEGYSVSREKKESFPLTVTSAQKNPTAFYLCASSSLGNEQFFGPGTRLTVL.

This clone was counted a few times. The gene calls are TRBV7-3 and TRBJ1-1, with D uncertain. CDR1 and CDR2 (germline): SGHTA, FQGTGA. Trimming left V 4 bases short and J 1 base short, with 7 bases between. The CDR3 runs to 13 residues. This chain's CDR3 is CASSSNTNTEAFF. CDR3 nucleotides: TGTGCCAGCAGCTCAAACACGAACACTGAAGCTTTCTTT.